Below, one T cell receptor beta chain is given with its context. Its antigen is as yet unknown. On average, the one heparinised blood draw given by each donor was about 120 mL. This entry belongs to a study of beta chain features in type 1 diabetes. Across the whole study: The patients were much like the healthy donors in age, gender and cell yields.

V was pared by 4 bases and J by 5 bases, with 10 bases of the junction left unmatched. The CDR3 sequence is 15 residues long. Germline loops: CDR1 SNHLY, CDR2 FYNNEI. The authors reverse transcribed all of the isolated RNA, so sequencing captured expressed TCRB transcripts. Profiled with immunoSEQ multiplex PCR; TCRdb holds only in-frame clones, not every one. The data contain almost 350,000 clones, under 8.5% of them singletons. Study-wide results and limits: Whether HLA type influences TCRB rearrangement remained unresolved here. Shorter templates might be favored by PCR, equally in patients and controls.

This sequence was found in a woman in her late teens or twenties in good health. J is TRBJ2-7 and V is TRBV2, with TRBD2 identical over 8 bases. The sequencing input was central memory CD4+ T cells from blood. The chain's CDR3 is CASSGPGLDFNEQYF. Written as DNA, the CDR3 is TGTGCCAGCAGTGGCCCGGGACTAGATTTTAACGAGCAGTACTTC.